A selection of T cell receptor beta chains follows, all from one sample in a study of T cell changes during pregnancy in multiple sclerosis. The repertoire was sequenced with immunoSEQ multiplex PCR; TCRdb's copy has only in-frame clones and lacks some. The table shows under 65,000 clones, with nearly 95% occurring only once. The sequenced sample was CD4+ T cells from peripheral blood mononuclear cells, obtained after pregnancy. The receptors were sampled from a female donor in good health, enrolled as a control in a pregnancy study. Each CDR3 is given with its conserved first and last residue. Fields, in order: J gene, V gene, CDR3 protein.

J gene: TRBJ2-2
V gene: TRBV18
CDR3 protein: CASSPYSGAGELFF

J gene: TRBJ1-4
V gene: TRBV6-1
CDR3 protein: CASSVTGATNEKLFF

J gene: TRBJ1-1
V gene: TRBV6-5
CDR3 protein: CASRKGSNTEAFF

J gene: TRBJ1-1
V gene: TRBV30
CDR3 protein: CAWGSSGTEAFF

J gene: TRBJ2-7
V gene: TRBV7-2
CDR3 protein: CASSLPGQGSLEQYF

J gene: TRBJ1-1
V gene: TRBV5-6
CDR3 protein: CASSRDRGTEAFF

J gene: TRBJ1-2
V gene: TRBV2
CDR3 protein: CASTETAYNYGYTF

J gene: TRBJ2-1
V gene: TRBV11-3
CDR3 protein: CASSRTGSNEQFF

J gene: -
V gene: TRBV6-5
CDR3 protein: CASSYRTSGKGYEQYF

J gene: TRBJ1-2
V gene: TRBV5-1
CDR3 protein: CASSLGQGGPYGYTF

J gene: TRBJ2-1
V gene: TRBV5-4
CDR3 protein: CASSLALSSYNEQFF

J gene: TRBJ2-7
V gene: TRBV28
CDR3 protein: CASTPPDLRGGQYF

J gene: TRBJ2-5
V gene: TRBV30
CDR3 protein: CACRRQGALRETQYF

J gene: TRBJ2-1
V gene: TRBV12-5
CDR3 protein: CASGPPRDQGEEQFF

J gene: TRBJ1-3
V gene: TRBV9
CDR3 protein: CASSPRTGSSSGNTIYF

J gene: TRBJ2-1
V gene: TRBV7-2
CDR3 protein: CASSFQPNRGYNEQFF

J gene: TRBJ1-2
V gene: TRBV28
CDR3 protein: CASGRGADYGYTF

J gene: TRBJ2-1
V gene: TRBV5-1
CDR3 protein: CASRHDSAEPPYNEQFF

J gene: TRBJ2-2
V gene: TRBV28
CDR3 protein: CASGQGNTGELFF

J gene: TRBJ2-3
V gene: TRBV7-8
CDR3 protein: CASSPGARREAREDTQYF

J gene: TRBJ1-1
V gene: TRBV11-2
CDR3 protein: CASSLFSGGNTEAFF

J gene: TRBJ1-5
V gene: TRBV30
CDR3 protein: CAWSVRGATGQHF

J gene: TRBJ2-2
V gene: TRBV9
CDR3 protein: CASSPSGSTGELFF

J gene: TRBJ2-7
V gene: TRBV30
CDR3 protein: CAWSKPGTGSYEQYF

J gene: TRBJ2-2
V gene: TRBV7-8
CDR3 protein: CASSLVQPGMTGELFF

J gene: TRBJ2-1
V gene: TRBV9
CDR3 protein: CASSTRGETWDEQFF

J gene: TRBJ2-7
V gene: TRBV6-1
CDR3 protein: CASRVPRTGGEQYF

J gene: TRBJ2-1
V gene: TRBV7-8
CDR3 protein: CASSLVGSGIPSEQFF

J gene: TRBJ2-7
V gene: TRBV25-1
CDR3 protein: CASRQGSSYEQYF

J gene: TRBJ2-5
V gene: TRBV5-1
CDR3 protein: CASSLYGETQYF

J gene: TRBJ1-2
V gene: TRBV7-2
CDR3 protein: CASRQQGAGYTF

J gene: TRBJ2-1
V gene: TRBV5-6
CDR3 protein: CASSLTHYVEQFF

J gene: TRBJ2-2
V gene: TRBV6-1
CDR3 protein: CASSEERGLAGGNTGELFF

J gene: TRBJ1-2
V gene: TRBV7-7
CDR3 protein: CACRTGDPTSNYGYTF